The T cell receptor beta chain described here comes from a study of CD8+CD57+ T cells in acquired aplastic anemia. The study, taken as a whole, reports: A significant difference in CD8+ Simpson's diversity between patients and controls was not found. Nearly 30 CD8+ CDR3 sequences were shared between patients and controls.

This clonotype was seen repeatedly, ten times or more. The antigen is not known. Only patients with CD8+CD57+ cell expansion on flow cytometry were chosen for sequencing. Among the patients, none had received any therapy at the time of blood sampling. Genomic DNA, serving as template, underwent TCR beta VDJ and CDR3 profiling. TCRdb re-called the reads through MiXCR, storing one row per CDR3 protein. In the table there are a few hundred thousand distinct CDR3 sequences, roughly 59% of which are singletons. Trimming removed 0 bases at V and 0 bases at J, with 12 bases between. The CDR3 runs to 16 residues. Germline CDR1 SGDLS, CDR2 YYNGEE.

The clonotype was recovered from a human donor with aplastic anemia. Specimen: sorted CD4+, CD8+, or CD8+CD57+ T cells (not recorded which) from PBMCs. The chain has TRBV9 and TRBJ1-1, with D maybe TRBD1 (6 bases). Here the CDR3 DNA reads TGTGCCAGCAGCGTAGCTGCGGGGGGCATGAACACTGAAGCTTTCTTT. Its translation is CASSVAAGGMNTEAFF. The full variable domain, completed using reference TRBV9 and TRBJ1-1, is DSGVTQTPKHLITATGQRVTLRCSPRSGDLSVYWYQQSLDQGLQFLIQYYNGEERAKGNILERFSAQQFPDLHSELNLSSLELGDSALYFCASSVAAGGMNTEAFFGQGTRLTVV.